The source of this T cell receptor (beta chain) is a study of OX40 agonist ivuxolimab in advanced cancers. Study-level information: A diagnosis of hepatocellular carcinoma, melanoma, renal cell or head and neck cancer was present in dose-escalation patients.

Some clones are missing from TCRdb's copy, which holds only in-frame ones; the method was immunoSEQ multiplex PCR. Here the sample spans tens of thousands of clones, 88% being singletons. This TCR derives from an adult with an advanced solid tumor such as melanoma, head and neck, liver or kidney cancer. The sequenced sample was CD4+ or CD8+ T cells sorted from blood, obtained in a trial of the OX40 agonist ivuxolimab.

The CDR3 protein is CASSLEGGNNEKLFF. The DNA of the CDR3 is TGCGCCAGCAGCTTGGAGGGGGGAAATAATGAAAAACTGTTTTTT. The gene calls are TRBV5-1 and TRBJ1-4; TRBD1 is a possible D gene (6 bases). CDR3 size: 15 residues. The V and J ends lost 0 bases and 4 bases respectively, with 10 bases between them. The germline CDR1 and CDR2 sequences are SGHRS and YFSETQ.